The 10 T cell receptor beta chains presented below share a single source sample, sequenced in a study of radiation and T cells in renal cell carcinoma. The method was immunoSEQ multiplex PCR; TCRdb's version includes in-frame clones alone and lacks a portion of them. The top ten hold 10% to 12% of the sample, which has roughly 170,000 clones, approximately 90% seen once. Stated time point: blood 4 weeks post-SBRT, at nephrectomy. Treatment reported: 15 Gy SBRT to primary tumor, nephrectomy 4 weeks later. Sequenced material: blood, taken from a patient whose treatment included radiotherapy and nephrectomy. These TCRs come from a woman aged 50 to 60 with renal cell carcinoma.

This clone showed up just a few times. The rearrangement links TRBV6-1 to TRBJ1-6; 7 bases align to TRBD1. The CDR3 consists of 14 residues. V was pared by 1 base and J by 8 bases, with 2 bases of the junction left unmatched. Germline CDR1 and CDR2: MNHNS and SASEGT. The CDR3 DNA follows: TGTGCCAGCAGTGAAGACAGGGGTGATTCACCCCTCCACTTT. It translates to CASSEDRGDSPLHF.

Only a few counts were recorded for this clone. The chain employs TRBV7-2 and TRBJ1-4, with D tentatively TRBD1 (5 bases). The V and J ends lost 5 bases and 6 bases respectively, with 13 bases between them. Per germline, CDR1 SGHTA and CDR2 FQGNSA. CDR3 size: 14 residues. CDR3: CASSPDSTDEKLFF. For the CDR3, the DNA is TGTGCCAGCAGCCCCGACAGTACTGATGAAAAACTGTTTTTT.

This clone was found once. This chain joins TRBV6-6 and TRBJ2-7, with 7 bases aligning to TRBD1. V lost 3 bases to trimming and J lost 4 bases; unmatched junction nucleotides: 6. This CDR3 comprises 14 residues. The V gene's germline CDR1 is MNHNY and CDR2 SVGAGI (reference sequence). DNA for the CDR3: TGTGCCAGCAGTTATGACAGGGACGGTTACGAGCAGTACTTC. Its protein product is CASSYDRDGYEQYF.

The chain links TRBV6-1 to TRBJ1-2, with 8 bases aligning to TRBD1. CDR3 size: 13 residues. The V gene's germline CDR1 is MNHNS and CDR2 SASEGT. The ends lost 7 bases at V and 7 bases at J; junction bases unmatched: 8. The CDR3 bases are TGTGCCAGCACCCCAAGAGACAGGGGTGGCTACACCTTC. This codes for CASTPRDRGGYTF.

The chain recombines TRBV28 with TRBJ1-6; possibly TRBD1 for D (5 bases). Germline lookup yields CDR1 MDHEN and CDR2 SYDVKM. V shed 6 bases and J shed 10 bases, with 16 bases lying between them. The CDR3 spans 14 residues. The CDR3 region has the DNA TGTGCCAGCAGCCCCCGGGGACTTGAGTCACCCCTCCACTTT. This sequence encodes CASSPRGLESPLHF.

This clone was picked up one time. CDR3 bases: TGTGCCAGCAGTTATCGAACAGGGCAGCCCAATGAGCAGTTCTTC. Protein: CASSYRTGQPNEQFF. The genes are TRBV6-6 and TRBJ2-1, with D perhaps TRBD1 (6 bases). Deletions cut 3 bases from V and 6 bases from J, with 15 bases between. The CDR3 sequence is 15 residues long. From germline, CDR1 is MNHNY and CDR2 SVGAGI (reference sequence).

The DNA of the CDR3 is TGTGCCAGCAGCGTAAGTGTGAAGTGGAACACTGAAGCTTTCTTT. This sequence encodes CASSVSVKWNTEAFF. V and J are TRBV9 and TRBJ1-1, with no clear D. CDR3 length: 15 residues. Germline V lookup: CDR1 SGDLS, CDR2 YYNGEE. V shed 1 base and J shed 1 base, with 11 bases lying between them.

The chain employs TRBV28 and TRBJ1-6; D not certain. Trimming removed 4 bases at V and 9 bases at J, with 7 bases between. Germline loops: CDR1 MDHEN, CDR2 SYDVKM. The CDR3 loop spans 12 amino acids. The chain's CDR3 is CASSSLGSPLHF. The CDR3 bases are TGTGCCAGCAGTTCGCTCGGTTCACCCCTCCACTTT.

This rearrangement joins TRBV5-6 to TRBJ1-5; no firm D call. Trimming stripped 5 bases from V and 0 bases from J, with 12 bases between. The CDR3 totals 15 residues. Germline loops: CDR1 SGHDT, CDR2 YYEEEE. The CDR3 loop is CASSSVGVSNQPQHF. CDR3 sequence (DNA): TGTGCCAGCAGTTCCGTGGGAGTTAGCAATCAGCCCCAGCATTTT.

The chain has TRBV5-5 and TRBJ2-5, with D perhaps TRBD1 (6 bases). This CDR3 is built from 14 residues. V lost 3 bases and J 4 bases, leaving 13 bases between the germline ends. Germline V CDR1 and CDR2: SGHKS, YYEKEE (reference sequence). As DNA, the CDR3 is TGTGCCAGCAGCTCTACAGGGAGAGGAGAGACCCAGTACTTC. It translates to CASSSTGRGETQYF. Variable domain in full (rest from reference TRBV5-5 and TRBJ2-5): DAGVTQSPTHLIKTRGQQVTLRCSPISGHKSVSWYQQVLGQGPQFIFQYYEKEERGRGNFPDRFSARQFPNYSSELNVNALLLGDSALYLCASSSTGRGETQYFGPGTRLLVL.